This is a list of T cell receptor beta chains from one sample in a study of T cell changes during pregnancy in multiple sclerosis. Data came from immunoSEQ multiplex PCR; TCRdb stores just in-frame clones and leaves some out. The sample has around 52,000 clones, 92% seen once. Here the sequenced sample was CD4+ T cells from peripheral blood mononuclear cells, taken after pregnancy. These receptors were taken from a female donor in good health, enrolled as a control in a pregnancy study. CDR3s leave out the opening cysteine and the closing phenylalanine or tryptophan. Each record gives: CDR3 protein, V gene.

CDR3: ASSQNSGLAGRLED
V: TRBV5-6

CDR3: ASSSGGLGYEQY
V: TRBV18

CDR3: ASSAYHKGGTDTQY
V: TRBV9

CDR3: ASSPTGSRQPNYGYT
V: TRBV19

CDR3: ASSLAQGQGPPLH
V: TRBV7-6

CDR3: ASSPGTGKAF
V: TRBV11-3

CDR3: ASSVGLAGYNEQF
V: TRBV9

CDR3: SVPTQQGTQY
V: TRBV29-1

CDR3: ASSTGQQYTQY
V: TRBV5-8

CDR3: ASSPLGSGANVLT
V: TRBV18

CDR3: ASSLGGAIGETQY
V: TRBV11-2

CDR3: ASSLYRTGSSYNSPLH
V: TRBV7-8

CDR3: AISGRSGGAQETQY
V: TRBV10-3

CDR3: ASSVTANTGELF
V: TRBV6-4

CDR3: ASSDQGGQPQH
V: TRBV2

CDR3: ASSFREGGNTEAF
V: TRBV2

CDR3: ASSPYRGGPGTQY
V: TRBV18